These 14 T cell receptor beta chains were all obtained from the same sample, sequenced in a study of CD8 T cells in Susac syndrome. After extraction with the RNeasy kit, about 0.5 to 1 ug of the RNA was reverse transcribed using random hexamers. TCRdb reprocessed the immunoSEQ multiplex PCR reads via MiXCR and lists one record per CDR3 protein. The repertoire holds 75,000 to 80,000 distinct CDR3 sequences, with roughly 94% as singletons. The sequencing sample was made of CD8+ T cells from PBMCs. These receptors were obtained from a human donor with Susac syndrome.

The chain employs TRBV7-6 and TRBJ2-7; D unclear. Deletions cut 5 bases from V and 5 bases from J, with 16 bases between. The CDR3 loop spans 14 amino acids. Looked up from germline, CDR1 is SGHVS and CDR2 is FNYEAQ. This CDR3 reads CASSPRTAKDEQYF. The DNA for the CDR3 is TGTGCCAGCAGCCCCCGGACGGCTAAGGACGAGCAGTACTTC.

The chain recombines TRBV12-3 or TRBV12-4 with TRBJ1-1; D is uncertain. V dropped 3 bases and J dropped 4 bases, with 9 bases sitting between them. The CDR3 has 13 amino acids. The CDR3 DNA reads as TGTGCCAGCAGTTTGGGGTTCGGCACTGAAGCTTTCTTT. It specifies CASSLGFGTEAFF.

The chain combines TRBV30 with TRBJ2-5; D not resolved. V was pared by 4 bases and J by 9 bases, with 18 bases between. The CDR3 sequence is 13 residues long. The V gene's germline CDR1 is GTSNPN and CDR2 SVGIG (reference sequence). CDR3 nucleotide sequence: TGTGCCTGGACCCCCGGTGGTTCCCGAGCCCAGTACTTC. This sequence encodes CAWTPGGSRAQYF.

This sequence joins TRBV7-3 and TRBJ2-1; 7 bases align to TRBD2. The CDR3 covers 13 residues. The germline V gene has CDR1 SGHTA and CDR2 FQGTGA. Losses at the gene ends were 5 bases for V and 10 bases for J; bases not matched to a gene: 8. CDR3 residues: CASSPLGGSEQFF. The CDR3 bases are TGTGCCAGCAGCCCGCTCGGGGGGAGCGAGCAGTTCTTC. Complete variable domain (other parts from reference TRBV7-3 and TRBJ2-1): GAGVSQTPSNKVTEKGKYVELRCDPISGHTALYWYRQSLGQGPEFLIYFQGTGAADDSGLPNDRFFAVRPEGSVSTLKIQRTERGDSAVYLCASSPLGGSEQFFGPGTRLTVL.

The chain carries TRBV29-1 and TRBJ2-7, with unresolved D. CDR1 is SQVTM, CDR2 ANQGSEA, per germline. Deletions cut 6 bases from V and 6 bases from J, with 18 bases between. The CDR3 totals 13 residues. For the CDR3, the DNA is TGCAGCGTGGCAACCCCCGTTCAGGTCGAGCAGTACTTC. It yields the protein CSVATPVQVEQYF.

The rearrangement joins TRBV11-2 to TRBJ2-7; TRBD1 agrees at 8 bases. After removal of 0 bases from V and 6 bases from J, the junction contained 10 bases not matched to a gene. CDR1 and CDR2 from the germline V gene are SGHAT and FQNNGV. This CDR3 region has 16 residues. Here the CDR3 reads CASSLDPGGSGLEQYF. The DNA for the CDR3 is TGTGCCAGCAGCTTAGACCCAGGGGGCAGTGGGCTCGAGCAGTACTTC.

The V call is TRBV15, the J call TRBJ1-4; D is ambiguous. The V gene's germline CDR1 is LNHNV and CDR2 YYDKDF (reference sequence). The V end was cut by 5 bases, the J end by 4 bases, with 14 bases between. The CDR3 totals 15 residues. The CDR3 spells CATSHRRDFNEKLFF. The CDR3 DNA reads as TGTGCCACCAGCCATCGGAGGGATTTTAATGAAAAACTGTTTTTT.

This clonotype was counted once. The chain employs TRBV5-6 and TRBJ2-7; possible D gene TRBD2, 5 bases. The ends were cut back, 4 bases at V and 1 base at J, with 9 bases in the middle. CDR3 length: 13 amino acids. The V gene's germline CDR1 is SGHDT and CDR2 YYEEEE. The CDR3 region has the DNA TGTGCCAGCAGCCCCGAGGGATCCTACGAGCAGTACTTC. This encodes CASSPEGSYEQYF.

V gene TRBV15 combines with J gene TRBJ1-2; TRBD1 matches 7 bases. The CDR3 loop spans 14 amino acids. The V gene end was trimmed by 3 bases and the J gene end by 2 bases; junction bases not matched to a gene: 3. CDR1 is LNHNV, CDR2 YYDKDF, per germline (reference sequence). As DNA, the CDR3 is TGTGCCACCAGCAGGGAGACAGGGAACTATGGCTACACCTTC. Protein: CATSRETGNYGYTF.

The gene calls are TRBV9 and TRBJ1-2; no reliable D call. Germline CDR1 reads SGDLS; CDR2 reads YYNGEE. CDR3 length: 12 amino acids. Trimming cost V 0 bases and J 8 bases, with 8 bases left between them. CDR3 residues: CASSVEHRGYTF. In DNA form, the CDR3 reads TGTGCCAGCAGCGTAGAACACAGAGGCTACACCTTC. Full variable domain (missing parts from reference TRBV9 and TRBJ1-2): DSGVTQTPKHLITATGQRVTLRCSPRSGDLSVYWYQQSLDQGLQFLIQYYNGEERAKGNILERFSAQQFPDLHSELNLSSLELGDSALYFCASSVEHRGYTFGSGTRLTVV.

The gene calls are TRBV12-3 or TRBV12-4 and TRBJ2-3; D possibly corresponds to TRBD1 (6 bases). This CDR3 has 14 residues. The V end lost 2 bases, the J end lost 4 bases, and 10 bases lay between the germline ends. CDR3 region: CASSLFEGADTQYF. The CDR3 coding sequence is TGTGCCAGCAGTTTATTCGAGGGGGCAGATACGCAGTATTTT.

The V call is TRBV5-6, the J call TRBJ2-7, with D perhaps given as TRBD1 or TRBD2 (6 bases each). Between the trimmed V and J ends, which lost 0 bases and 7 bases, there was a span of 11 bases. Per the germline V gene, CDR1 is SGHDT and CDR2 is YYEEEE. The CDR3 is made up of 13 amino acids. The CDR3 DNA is TGTGCCAGCAGCTTGGCCGCGGGGACAGAGCAGTACTTC. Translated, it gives CASSLAAGTEQYF.

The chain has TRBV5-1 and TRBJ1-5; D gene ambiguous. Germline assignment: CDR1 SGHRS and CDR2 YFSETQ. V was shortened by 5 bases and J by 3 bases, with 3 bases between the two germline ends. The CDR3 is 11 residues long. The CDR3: CASSLNQPQHF. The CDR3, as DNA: TGCGCCAGCAGTCTCAATCAGCCCCAGCATTTT.

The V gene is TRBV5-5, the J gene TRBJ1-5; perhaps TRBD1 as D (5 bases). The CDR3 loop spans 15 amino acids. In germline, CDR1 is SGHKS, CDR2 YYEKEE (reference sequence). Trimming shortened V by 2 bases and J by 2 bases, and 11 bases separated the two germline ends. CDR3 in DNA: TGTGCCAGCAGCTTCCGTCAGGGAGGCAATCAGCCCCAGCATTTT. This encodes CASSFRQGGNQPQHF.